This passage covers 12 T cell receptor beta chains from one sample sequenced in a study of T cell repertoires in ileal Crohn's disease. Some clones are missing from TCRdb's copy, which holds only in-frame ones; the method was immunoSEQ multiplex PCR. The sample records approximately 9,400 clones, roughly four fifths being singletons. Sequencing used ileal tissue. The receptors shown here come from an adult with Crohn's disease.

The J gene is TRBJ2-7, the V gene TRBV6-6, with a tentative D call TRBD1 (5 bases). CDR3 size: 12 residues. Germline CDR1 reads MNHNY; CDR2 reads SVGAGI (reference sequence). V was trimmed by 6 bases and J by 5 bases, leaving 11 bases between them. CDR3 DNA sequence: TGTGCCAGCAGGAGACAGCTCGACGAGCAGTACTTC. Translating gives CASRRQLDEQYF.

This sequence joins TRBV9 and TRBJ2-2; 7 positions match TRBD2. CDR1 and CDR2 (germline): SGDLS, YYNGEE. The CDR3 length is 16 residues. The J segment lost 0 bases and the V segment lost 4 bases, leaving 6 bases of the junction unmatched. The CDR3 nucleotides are TGTGCCAGCAGCCCGTTCGCGGGGGCGAACACCGGGGAGCTGTTTTTT. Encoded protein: CASSPFAGANTGELFF.

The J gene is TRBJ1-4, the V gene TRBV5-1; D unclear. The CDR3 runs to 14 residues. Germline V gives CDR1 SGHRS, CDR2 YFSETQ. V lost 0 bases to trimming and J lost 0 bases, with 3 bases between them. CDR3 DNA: TGCGCCAGCAGCTTGGGGCCAACTAATGAAAAACTGTTTTTT. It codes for CASSLGPTNEKLFF.

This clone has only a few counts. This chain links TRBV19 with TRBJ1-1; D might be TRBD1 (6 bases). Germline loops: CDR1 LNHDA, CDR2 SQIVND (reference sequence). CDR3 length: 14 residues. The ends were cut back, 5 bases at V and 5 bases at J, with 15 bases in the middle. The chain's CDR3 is CASSHNRDGTEAFF. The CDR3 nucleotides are TGTGCCAGTAGTCATAACAGGGATGGGACTGAAGCTTTCTTT.

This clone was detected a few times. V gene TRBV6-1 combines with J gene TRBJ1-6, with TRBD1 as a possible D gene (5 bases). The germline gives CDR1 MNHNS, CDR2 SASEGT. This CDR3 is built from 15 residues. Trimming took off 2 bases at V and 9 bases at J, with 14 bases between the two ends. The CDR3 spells CASSERDGGGSPLHF. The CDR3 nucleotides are TGTGCCAGCAGTGAACGGGACGGGGGTGGTTCACCCCTCCACTTT.

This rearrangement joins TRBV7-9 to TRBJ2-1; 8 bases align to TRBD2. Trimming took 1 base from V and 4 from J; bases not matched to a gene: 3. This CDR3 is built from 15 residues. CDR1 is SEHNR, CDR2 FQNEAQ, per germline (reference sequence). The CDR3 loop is CASSLGLAPYNEQFF. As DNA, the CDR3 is TGTGCCAGCAGCTTAGGACTAGCGCCTTACAATGAGCAGTTCTTC. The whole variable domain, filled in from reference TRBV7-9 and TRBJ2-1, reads DTGVSQNPRHKITKRGQNVTFRCDPISEHNRLYWYRQTLGQGPEFLTYFQNEAQLEKSRLLSDRFSAERPKGSFSTLEIQRTEQGDSAMYLCASSLGLAPYNEQFFGPGTRLTVL.

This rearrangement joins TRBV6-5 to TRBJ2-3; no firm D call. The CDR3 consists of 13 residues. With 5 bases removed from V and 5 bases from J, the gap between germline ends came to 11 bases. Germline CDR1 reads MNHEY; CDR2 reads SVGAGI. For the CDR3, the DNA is TGTGCCAGCAGTCCTCGGGTGATAGATACGCAGTATTTT. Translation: CASSPRVIDTQYF.

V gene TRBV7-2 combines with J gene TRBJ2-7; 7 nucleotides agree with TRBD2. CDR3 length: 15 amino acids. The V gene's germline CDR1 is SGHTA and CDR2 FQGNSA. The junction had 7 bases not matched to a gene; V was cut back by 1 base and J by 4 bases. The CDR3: CASSLVVGLQYEQYF. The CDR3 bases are TGTGCCAGCAGCTTAGTGGTGGGACTACAATACGAGCAGTACTTC. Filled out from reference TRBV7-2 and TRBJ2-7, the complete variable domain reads GAGVSQSPSNKVTEKGKDVELRCDPISGHTALYWYRQSLGQGLEFLIYFQGNSAPDKSGLPSDRFSAERTGGSVSTLTIQRTQQEDSAVYLCASSLVVGLQYEQYFGPGTRLTVT.

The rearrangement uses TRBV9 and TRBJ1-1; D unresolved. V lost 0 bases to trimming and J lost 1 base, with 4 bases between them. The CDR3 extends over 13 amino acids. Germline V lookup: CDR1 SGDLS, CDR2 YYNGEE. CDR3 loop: CASSVDWNTEAFF. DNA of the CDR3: TGTGCCAGCAGCGTAGACTGGAACACTGAAGCTTTCTTT.

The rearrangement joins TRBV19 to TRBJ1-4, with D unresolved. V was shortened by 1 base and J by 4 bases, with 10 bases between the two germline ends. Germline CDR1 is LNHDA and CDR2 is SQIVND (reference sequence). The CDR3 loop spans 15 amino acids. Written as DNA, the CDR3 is TGTGCCAGTAGTATAGTGGCCGGGATTAATGAAAAACTGTTTTTT. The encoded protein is CASSIVAGINEKLFF.

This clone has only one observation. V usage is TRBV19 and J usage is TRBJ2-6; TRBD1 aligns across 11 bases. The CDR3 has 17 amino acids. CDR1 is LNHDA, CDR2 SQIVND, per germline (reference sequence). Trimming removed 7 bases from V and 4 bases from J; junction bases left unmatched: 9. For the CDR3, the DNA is TGTGCCAGTACCGCTCCGGGACAGGGGGACGGGGCCAACGTCCTGACTTTC. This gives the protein CASTAPGQGDGANVLTF.

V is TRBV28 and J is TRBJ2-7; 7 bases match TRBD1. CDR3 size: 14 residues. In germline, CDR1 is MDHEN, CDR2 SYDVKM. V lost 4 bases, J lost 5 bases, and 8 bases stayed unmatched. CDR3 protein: CASSSDRWNNEQYF. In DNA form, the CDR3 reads TGTGCCAGCAGTTCGGACAGGTGGAACAACGAGCAGTACTTC.